One sample yielded the 26 T cell receptor beta chains listed below, sequenced in a study of blood T cell repertoires in COVID-19. Profiled with immunoSEQ multiplex PCR; TCRdb holds only in-frame clones, not every one. The data contain a few hundred thousand clones, roughly 87% of them singletons. Specimen: PBMCs or T cells enriched from blood (not recorded which). These receptors were collected from a woman younger than 45 who had recovered from COVID-19.

This chain connects TRBV28 to TRBJ1-2; the D gene is possibly TRBD1 (6 bases). The V gene lost 5 bases and the J gene lost 2 bases, with 15 bases spanning the gap. CDR1 MDHEN and CDR2 SYDVKM come from the germline V gene. This CDR3 region has 15 residues. CDR3 amino acids: CASSGPGTTNYGYTF. The CDR3 region has the DNA TGTGCCAGCAGTGGTCCCGGGACAACCAACTATGGCTACACCTTC.

A single count supports this clone. The rearrangement uses TRBV2 and TRBJ1-1; D unresolved. Trimming removed 6 bases from V and 4 bases from J, with 6 bases in between. CDR3 length: 11 residues. Germline V gene data show CDR1 as SNHLY and CDR2 as FYNNEI. CDR3 region: CASRRATEAFF. The CDR3 DNA sequence: TGTGCCAGCAGGCGGGCCACTGAAGCTTTCTTT.

V gene TRBV28 combines with J gene TRBJ2-7; TRBD1 matches 7 bases. Germline-derived CDR1 and CDR2 are MDHEN and SYDVKM. The CDR3 spans 15 residues. V shed 4 bases, J shed 3 bases, and the junction held 9 bases outside the gene matches. The CDR3 DNA reads TGTGCCAGCAGTTCATCCCAGGGGGATCTCTACGAGCAGTACTTC. It specifies CASSSSQGDLYEQYF.

A note on this clone: Sequence at one end of the junction differs from germline and may be a read error. The chain uses TRBV7-7 and TRBJ2-5; 8 bases agree with TRBD2. CDR1 and CDR2 (germline): SSHAT, FNYEAQ (reference sequence). This CDR3 has 15 amino acids. The CDR3 reads CASSLGAGVGETQYF. The CDR3 bases are TGTGCTAGCAGCTTGGGAGCGGGAGTAGGGGAGACCCAGTACTTC.

This chain uses TRBV27 with TRBJ2-1; TRBD1 agrees at 7 bases. V was pared by 8 bases and J by 1 base, with 8 bases of the junction left unmatched. This CDR3 is 15 amino acids long. Germline-derived CDR1 and CDR2 are MNHEY and SMNVEV (reference sequence). The CDR3 spells CASRSGGTSYNEQFF. In DNA, the CDR3 is TGTGCCAGCCGATCAGGGGGTACATCCTACAATGAGCAGTTCTTC.

In DNA, the CDR3 is TGTGCCAGCAGCTTACAAAATCGGGTGTATGATGGCTACACCTTC. It specifies CASSLQNRVYDGYTF. The V gene is TRBV13, the J gene TRBJ1-2; the D is unclear. Trimming pared 2 bases from V and 6 bases from J, leaving 16 bases between. CDR1 is PRHDT and CDR2 is FYEKMQ in the germline V gene (reference sequence). CDR3 size: 15 residues.

The chain uses TRBV10-3 and TRBJ2-7, with 9 bases fitting TRBD1. J gave up 5 bases and V 3 bases, and 8 bases lay outside the gene matches. The CDR3 totals 15 residues. Germline loops: CDR1 ENHRY, CDR2 SYGVKD. Here the CDR3 DNA reads TGTGCCATCAGTGAAGAGGGACAGGGCTTCCACGAGCAGTACTTC. Amino acid sequence: CAISEEGQGFHEQYF.

The J gene is TRBJ1-6, the V gene TRBV19, with 9 positions matching TRBD1. CDR3 length: 14 amino acids. The ends lost 5 bases at V and 9 bases at J; junction bases unmatched: 5. Germline V gene data show CDR1 as LNHDA and CDR2 as SQIVND (reference sequence). The CDR3 region has the DNA TGTGCCAGTAGTCTAAGACAGGGGGGTTCACCCCTCCACTTT. Translated: CASSLRQGGSPLHF.

The V gene is TRBV15, the J gene TRBJ2-7, with 9 bases identical to TRBD1. Trimming took 5 bases from V and 2 from J; bases not matched to a gene: 7. Per the germline V gene, CDR1 is LNHNV and CDR2 is YYDKDF (reference sequence). The CDR3 has 15 residues. CDR3 sequence reads: CATSGGGQGAYEQYF. CDR3 sequence (DNA): TGTGCCACCAGCGGGGGGGGACAGGGCGCCTACGAGCAGTACTTC. Full variable domain (remainder filled in from reference TRBV15 and TRBJ2-7): DAMVIQNPRYQVTQFGKPVTLSCSQTLNHNVMYWYQQKSSQAPKLLFHYYDKDFNNEADTPDNFQSRRPNTSFCFLDIRSPGLGDTAMYLCATSGGGQGAYEQYFGPGTRLTVT.

The V call is TRBV25-1, the J call TRBJ2-5, with 8 bases identical to TRBD1. V trimming: 2 bases; J trimming: 2 bases; junction bases outside the gene matches: 1. The CDR3 consists of 14 residues. Germline V gene data show CDR1 as MGHDK and CDR2 as SYGVNS. CDR3 amino acids: CASSERQGQETQYF. CDR3 nucleotides: TGTGCCAGCAGTGAAAGACAGGGGCAAGAGACCCAGTACTTC. Complete variable domain (other parts from reference TRBV25-1 and TRBJ2-5): EADIYQTPRYLVIGTGKKITLECSQTMGHDKMYWYQQDPGMELHLIHYSYGVNSTEKGDLSSESTVSRIRTEHFPLTLESARPSHTSQYLCASSERQGQETQYFGPGTRLLVL.

This clone was seen once. One end of the junction varies from germline; a read error may be responsible. The chain carries TRBV6-5 and TRBJ1-1, with D perhaps matching TRBD1 (6 bases). CDR1 MNHEY and CDR2 SVGAGI come from the germline V gene. The CDR3 runs 14 residues. The DNA of the CDR3 is TGTGCCAGCAGTGACTCTGGGGGCCGCACTGAAGCTTTCTTT. It specifies CASSDSGGRTEAFF.

This chain links TRBV18 with TRBJ1-2; no clear D gene. The V end was cut by 0 bases, the J end by 2 bases, with 7 bases between. Germline V gene data show CDR1 as KGHSH and CDR2 as LQKENI. The CDR3 runs 14 residues. The CDR3 reads CASSPPTGNYGYTF. The CDR3 DNA follows: TGTGCCAGCTCACCACCGACGGGGAACTATGGCTACACCTTC.

The chain is built from TRBV28 and TRBJ2-1, with TRBD1 as a possible D gene (5 bases). The CDR3 is 14 amino acids. Germline lookup yields CDR1 MDHEN and CDR2 SYDVKM. V was cut by 3 bases and J by 5 bases, with 11 bases left in between. The CDR3 is CASSFVRANNEQFF. CDR3 coding DNA: TGTGCCAGCAGTTTCGTCAGGGCCAACAATGAGCAGTTCTTC. Variable domain in full (rest from reference TRBV28 and TRBJ2-1): DVKVTQSSRYLVKRTGEKVFLECVQDMDHENMFWYRQDPGLGLRLIYFSYDVKMKEKGDIPEGYSVSREKKERFSLILESASTNQTSMYLCASSFVRANNEQFFGPGTRLTVL.

V gene TRBV11-2 combines with J gene TRBJ1-2, with 11 bases that match TRBD1. This CDR3 is built from 15 residues. Per the germline V gene, CDR1 is SGHAT and CDR2 is FQNNGV. With 4 bases clipped from V and 3 bases from J, the junction kept 4 bases outside the gene matches. The CDR3 reads CASSSGQGAYYGYTF. The CDR3 DNA reads TGTGCCAGCAGCTCTGGACAGGGGGCTTACTATGGCTACACCTTC.

Written as DNA, the CDR3 is TGTGCCAGCAGTGAAATACAGGGGTTGTACGAGCAGTACTTC. It codes for CASSEIQGLYEQYF. This chain links TRBV2 with TRBJ2-7; 7 bases fit TRBD1. From germline, CDR1 is SNHLY and CDR2 FYNNEI. This CDR3 comprises 14 residues. Losses at the gene ends were 2 bases for V and 4 bases for J; bases not matched to a gene: 5.

This sequence joins TRBV6-5 and TRBJ2-7, with D perhaps TRBD2 (6 bases). The CDR3 is 14 residues long. V was cut by 6 bases and J by 6 bases, with 18 bases left in between. From germline, CDR1 is MNHEY and CDR2 SVGAGI. The CDR3 DNA is TGTGCCAGCAGCCAGACCCCGGGGGTTAGCGAGCAGTACTTC. Translated, it gives CASSQTPGVSEQYF.

The chain carries TRBV6-5 and TRBJ1-3; no reliable D call. CDR1 and CDR2 (germline): MNHEY, SVGAGI. V gave up 0 bases and J gave up 1 base, with 10 bases separating them. The CDR3 is made up of 16 amino acids. DNA for the CDR3: TGTGCCAGCAGTTACTCTAGAGGGATGTCTGGAAACACCATATATTTT. This codes for CASSYSRGMSGNTIYF.

This sequence joins TRBV30 and TRBJ1-2, with TRBD1 identical over 8 bases. This CDR3 is built from 16 residues. V gave up 1 base and J gave up 6 bases; unmatched junction bases: 13. Per germline, CDR1 GTSNPN and CDR2 SVGIG (reference sequence). The CDR3 DNA sequence: TGTGCCTGGAGTGCCCTTGACAGGGGAAATCGGCATGGCTACACCTTC. Translation: CAWSALDRGNRHGYTF.

The gene calls are TRBV25-1 and TRBJ2-3; 9 bases agree with TRBD2. The junction had 8 bases not matched to a gene; V was cut back by 7 bases and J by 3 bases. Germline loops: CDR1 MGHDK, CDR2 SYGVNS. The CDR3 has 15 amino acids. CDR3 amino acids: CASTSTSGSTDTQYF. CDR3 sequence (DNA): TGTGCCAGCACCTCGACTAGCGGCTCAACAGATACGCAGTATTTT.

This clone has more than one count but fewer than ten. The genes are TRBV9 and TRBJ1-4; a possible D gene is TRBD1 (5 bases). V was trimmed by 3 bases and J by 8 bases, leaving 11 bases between them. The CDR3 spans 13 residues. Germline V lookup: CDR1 SGDLS, CDR2 YYNGEE. CDR3 protein: CASSALGGEKLFF. In nucleotides, the CDR3 is TGTGCCAGCAGCGCCCTGGGGGGAGAAAAACTGTTTTTT.

The chain employs TRBV19 and TRBJ1-5, with D possibly matching TRBD1 (6 bases). V was cut by 7 bases and J by 2 bases, with 12 bases left in between. The CDR3 runs to 14 residues. Germline V gene sequence: CDR1 LNHDA, CDR2 SQIVND (reference sequence). CDR3 residues: CASTGVEGNQPQHF. Written as DNA, the CDR3 is TGTGCCAGTACAGGGGTGGAGGGCAATCAGCCCCAGCATTTT. The entire variable domain, with the rest obtained from reference TRBV19 and TRBJ1-5, is as follows: DGGITQSPKYLFRKEGQNVTLSCEQNLNHDAMYWYRQDPGQGLRLIYYSQIVNDFQKGDIAEGYSVSREKKESFPLTVTSAQKNPTAFYLCASTGVEGNQPQHFGDGTRLSIL.

The chain combines TRBV28 with TRBJ1-2; D ambiguous. The ends were cut back, 3 bases at V and 2 bases at J, with 10 bases in the middle. This CDR3 region has 14 residues. Germline loops: CDR1 MDHEN, CDR2 SYDVKM. The CDR3 sequence is CASSLGRENYGYTF. Written as DNA, the CDR3 is TGTGCCAGCAGTTTGGGCAGAGAGAACTATGGCTACACCTTC.

This chain joins TRBV5-1 and TRBJ2-1; 8 nucleotides agree with TRBD1. The CDR3 sequence is 15 residues long. J lost 4 bases, V lost 3 bases, and 6 bases had no gene match. CDR1 SGHRS and CDR2 YFSETQ come from the germline V gene. This chain's CDR3 is CASSSWTGNYNEQFF. CDR3 DNA sequence: TGCGCCAGCAGCTCCTGGACAGGGAATTACAATGAGCAGTTCTTC.

Remarks on this clone: The junction differs from germline at one of its ends, possibly a read error. The chain couples TRBV2 to TRBJ1-2; D is uncertain. Germline V CDR1 and CDR2: SNHLY, FYNNEI. This CDR3 comprises 10 residues. This CDR3 reads CAGSSFVTDF. The CDR3 nucleotides read TGTGCCGGGTCGTCGTTTGTAACAGACTTC.

This chain connects TRBV5-1 to TRBJ2-7; D uncertain. This CDR3 has 11 amino acids. The V gene lost 4 bases and the J gene lost 2 bases, with 4 bases spanning the gap. Germline V gene lookup returns CDR1 SGHRS and CDR2 YFSETQ. CDR3 loop: CASSLAYEQYF. CDR3 DNA sequence: TGCGCCAGCAGCCTCGCCTACGAGCAGTACTTC.

This clone was recorded only once. V gene TRBV3-1 (or the pseudogene TRBV3-2) combines with J gene TRBJ1-1, with D perhaps TRBD1 (5 bases). V lost 0 bases and J lost 11, with 16 bases in between. Per germline, CDR1 LGHDT and CDR2 YNNKEL (reference sequence). This CDR3 comprises 14 residues. CDR3 in DNA: TGTGCCAGCAGCCAAGATTTGGGGCAGGAAGGGGCTTTCTTT. It yields the protein CASSQDLGQEGAFF.